This T cell receptor (beta chain) was observed in a study of T cell clusters in autoimmune cytopenias. The CDR3 is 11 residues long. The germline V gene encodes CDR1 LNHDA and CDR2 SQIVND (reference sequence). Some 38,000 genome equivalents of blood DNA were amplified for TRB. TRB rearrangements were amplified by touch-down multiplex PCR with mixed TRB-A/B primers. Each CDR3 protein gets one entry in TCRdb, which reprocessed the multiplex PCR reads and gives no DNA. The sample shows 5,100 or so distinct CDR3 sequences, and around a third sits with its ten largest clones. The same data also contributed to another study, on T cell repertoires in aging, cancer and after chemotherapy.

The sample was peripheral blood. The V call is TRBV19, the J call TRBJ1-1. This TCR came from a human donor in good health. CDR3 sequence reads: CASRVVTEAFF.